The clone carrying this TCR beta chain was counted many times. The antigen remains undetermined. Germline V lookup: CDR1 DFQATT, CDR2 SNEGSKA (reference sequence). This CDR3 is 12 amino acids long. Trimming took 7 bases from V and 8 from J; bases not matched to a gene: 5. This record belongs to a study of glioma-infiltrating T cells. Study results and limitations: Gliomas, especially low-grade, showed above-expected tissue-blood divergence; non-neoplastic patients showed below.

Using RNA template, CDR3s of TCR alpha and beta were amplified with iRepertoire arm-PCR. TCRdb itself ran the multiplex PCR reads through MiXCR, one entry per CDR3 protein. The data show about 180,000 distinct CDR3 sequences, around 40% seen once. The chain carries TRBV20-1 and TRBJ2-1; 10 bases match TRBD2. Sequencing was carried out using glioma tissue, nonneoplastic brain tissue, or PBMCs (not recorded which). This TCR was recovered from a human donor with low-grade glioma or glioblastoma, undergoing nonglioma brain surgery, or in good health (not recorded which). CDR3 bases: TGCAGTGTGGGACTAGCGATCGATGAGCAGTTCTTC. Residues: CSVGLAIDEQFF.